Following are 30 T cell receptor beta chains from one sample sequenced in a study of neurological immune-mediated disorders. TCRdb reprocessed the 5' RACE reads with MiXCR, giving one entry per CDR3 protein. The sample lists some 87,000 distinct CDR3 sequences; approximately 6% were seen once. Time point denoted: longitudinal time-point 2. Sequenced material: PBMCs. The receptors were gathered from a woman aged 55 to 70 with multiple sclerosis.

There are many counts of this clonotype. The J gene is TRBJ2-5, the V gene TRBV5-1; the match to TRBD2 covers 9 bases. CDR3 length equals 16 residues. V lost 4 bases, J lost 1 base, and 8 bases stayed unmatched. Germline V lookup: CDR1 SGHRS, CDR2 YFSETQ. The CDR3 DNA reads TGCGCCAGCAGCCCCGGGACTAGCTCAAGCCAAGAGACCCAGTACTTC. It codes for CASSPGTSSSQETQYF.

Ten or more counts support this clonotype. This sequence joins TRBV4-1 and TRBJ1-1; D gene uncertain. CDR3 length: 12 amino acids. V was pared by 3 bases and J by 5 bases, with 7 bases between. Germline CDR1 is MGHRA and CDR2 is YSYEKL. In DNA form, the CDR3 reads TGCGCCAGCAGCCATCCCTTGACTGAAGCTTTCTTT. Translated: CASSHPLTEAFF.

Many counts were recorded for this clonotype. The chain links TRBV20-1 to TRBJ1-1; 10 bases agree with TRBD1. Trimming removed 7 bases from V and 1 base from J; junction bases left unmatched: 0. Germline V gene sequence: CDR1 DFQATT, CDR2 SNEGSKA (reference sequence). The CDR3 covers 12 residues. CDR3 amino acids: CSGDRGNTEAFF. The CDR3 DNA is TGCAGTGGGGACAGGGGGAACACTGAAGCTTTCTTT.

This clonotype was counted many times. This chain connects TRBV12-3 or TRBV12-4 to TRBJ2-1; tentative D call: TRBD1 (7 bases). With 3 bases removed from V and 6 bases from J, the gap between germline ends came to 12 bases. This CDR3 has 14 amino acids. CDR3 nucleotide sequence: TGTGCCAGCAGTTTCTCAGGGGGGAGCAATGAGCAGTTCTTC. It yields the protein CASSFSGGSNEQFF.

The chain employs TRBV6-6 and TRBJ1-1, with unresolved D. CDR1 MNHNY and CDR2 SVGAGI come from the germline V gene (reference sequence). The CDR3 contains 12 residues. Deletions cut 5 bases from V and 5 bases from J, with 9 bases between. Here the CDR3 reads CASSGVRTEAFF. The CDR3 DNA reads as TGTGCCAGCAGTGGGGTTAGAACTGAAGCTTTCTTT.

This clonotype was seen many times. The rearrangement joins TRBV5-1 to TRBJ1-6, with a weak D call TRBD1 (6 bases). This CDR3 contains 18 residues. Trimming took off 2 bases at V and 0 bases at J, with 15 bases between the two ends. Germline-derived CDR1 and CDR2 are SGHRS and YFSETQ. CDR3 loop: CASSFWGRSTSYNSPLHF. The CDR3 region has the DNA TGCGCCAGCAGCTTTTGGGGGCGATCGACCTCCTATAATTCACCCCTCCACTTT.

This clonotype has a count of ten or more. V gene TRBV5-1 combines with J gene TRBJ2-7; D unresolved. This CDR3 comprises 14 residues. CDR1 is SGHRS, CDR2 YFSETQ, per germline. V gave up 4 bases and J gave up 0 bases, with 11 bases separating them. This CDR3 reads CASSNTGFSYEQYF. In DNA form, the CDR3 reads TGCGCCAGCAGCAATACCGGCTTCTCCTACGAGCAGTACTTC.

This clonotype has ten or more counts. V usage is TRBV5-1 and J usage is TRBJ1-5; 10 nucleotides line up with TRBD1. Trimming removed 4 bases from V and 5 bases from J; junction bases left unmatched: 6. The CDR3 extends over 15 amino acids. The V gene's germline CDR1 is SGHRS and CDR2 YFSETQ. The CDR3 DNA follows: TGCGCCAGCAGCCCAGACAGGGGGCGCGATCAGCCCCAGCATTTT. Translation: CASSPDRGRDQPQHF.

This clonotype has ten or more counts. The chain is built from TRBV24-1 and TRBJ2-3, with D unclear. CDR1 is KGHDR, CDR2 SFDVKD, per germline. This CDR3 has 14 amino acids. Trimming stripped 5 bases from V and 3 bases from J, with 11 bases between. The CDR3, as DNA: TGTGCCACCAGTGGAAGTTCGTTGACAGATACGCAGTATTTT. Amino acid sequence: CATSGSSLTDTQYF.

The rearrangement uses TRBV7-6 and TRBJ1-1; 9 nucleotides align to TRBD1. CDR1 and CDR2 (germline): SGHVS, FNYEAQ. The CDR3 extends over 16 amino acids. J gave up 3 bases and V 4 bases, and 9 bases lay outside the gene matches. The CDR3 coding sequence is TGTGCCAGCAGCTCGGCGGACAGGGGATTTCACACTGAAGCTTTCTTT. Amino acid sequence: CASSSADRGFHTEAFF.

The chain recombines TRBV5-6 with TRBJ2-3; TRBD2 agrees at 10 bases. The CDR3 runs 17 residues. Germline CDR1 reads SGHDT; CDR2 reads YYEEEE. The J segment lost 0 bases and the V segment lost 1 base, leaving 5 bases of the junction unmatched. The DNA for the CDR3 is TGTGCCAGCAGCTTGTTGGCTAGCGGGGGTAGCACAGATACGCAGTATTTT. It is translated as CASSLLASGGSTDTQYF.

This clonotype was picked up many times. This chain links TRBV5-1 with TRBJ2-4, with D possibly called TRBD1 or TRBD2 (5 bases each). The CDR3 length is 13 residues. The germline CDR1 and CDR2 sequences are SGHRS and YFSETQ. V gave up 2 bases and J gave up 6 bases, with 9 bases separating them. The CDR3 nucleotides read TGCGCCAGCAGCTTCAATGGGGGAAACATTCAGTACTTC. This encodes CASSFNGGNIQYF.

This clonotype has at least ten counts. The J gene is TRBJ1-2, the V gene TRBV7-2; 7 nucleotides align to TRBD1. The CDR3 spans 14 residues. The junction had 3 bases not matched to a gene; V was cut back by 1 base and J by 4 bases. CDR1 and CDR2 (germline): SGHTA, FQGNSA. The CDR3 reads CASSLERDSYGYTF. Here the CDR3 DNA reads TGTGCCAGCAGCTTAGAGAGGGACAGCTATGGCTACACCTTC.

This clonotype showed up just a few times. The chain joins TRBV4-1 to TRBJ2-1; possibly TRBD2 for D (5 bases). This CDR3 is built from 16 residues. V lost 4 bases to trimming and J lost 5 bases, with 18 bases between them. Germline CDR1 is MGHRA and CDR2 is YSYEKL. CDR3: CASSLQGGYGNNEQFF. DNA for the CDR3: TGCGCCAGCAGCCTCCAAGGCGGGTACGGGAACAATGAGCAGTTCTTC.

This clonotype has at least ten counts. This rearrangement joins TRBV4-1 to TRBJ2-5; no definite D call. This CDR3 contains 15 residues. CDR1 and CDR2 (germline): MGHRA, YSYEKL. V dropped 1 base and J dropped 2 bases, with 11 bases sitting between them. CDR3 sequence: CASSQGGTPQETQYF. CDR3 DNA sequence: TGCGCCAGCAGCCAAGGTGGTACGCCTCAAGAGACCCAGTACTTC.

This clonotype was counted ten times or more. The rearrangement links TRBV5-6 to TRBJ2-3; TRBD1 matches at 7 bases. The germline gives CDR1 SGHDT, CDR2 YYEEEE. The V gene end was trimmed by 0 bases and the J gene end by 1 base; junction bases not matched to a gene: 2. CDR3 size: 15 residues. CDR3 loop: CASSLEGTGTDTQYF. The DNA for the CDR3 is TGTGCCAGCAGCTTGGAAGGGACAGGCACAGATACGCAGTATTTT.

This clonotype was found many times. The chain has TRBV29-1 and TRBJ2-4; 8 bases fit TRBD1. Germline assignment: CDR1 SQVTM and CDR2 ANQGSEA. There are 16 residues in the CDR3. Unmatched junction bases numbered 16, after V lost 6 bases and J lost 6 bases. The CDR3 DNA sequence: TGCAGCGTCGAGCGCGGACAGGGAGTCCTGGCAAACATTCAGTACTTC. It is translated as CSVERGQGVLANIQYF.

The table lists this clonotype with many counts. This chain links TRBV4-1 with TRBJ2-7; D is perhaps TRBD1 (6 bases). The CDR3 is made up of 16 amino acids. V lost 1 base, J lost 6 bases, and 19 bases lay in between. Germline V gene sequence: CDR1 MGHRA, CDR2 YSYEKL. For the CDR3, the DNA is TGCGCCAGCAGCCAAGGGGCCGGGGCAGGGGCCCCCGAGCAGTACTTC. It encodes CASSQGAGAGAPEQYF.

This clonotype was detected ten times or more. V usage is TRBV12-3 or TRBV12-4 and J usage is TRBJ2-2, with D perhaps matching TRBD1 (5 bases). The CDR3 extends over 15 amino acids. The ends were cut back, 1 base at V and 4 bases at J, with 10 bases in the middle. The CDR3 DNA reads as TGTGCCAGCAGTTTAGTGCAGGGTAGCACCGGGGAGCTGTTTTTT. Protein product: CASSLVQGSTGELFF.

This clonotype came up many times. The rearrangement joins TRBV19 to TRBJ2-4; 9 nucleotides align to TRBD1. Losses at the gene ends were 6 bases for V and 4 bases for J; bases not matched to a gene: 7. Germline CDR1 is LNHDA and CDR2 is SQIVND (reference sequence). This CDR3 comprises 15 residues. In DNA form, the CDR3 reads TGTGCCAGTAGCCGGGACAGGGCAACAAAAAACATTCAGTACTTC. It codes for CASSRDRATKNIQYF.

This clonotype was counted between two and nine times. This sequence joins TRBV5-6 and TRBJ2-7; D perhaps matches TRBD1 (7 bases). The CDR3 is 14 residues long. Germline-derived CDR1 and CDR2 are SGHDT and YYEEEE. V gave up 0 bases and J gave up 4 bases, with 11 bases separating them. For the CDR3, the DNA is TGTGCCAGCAGCTTGGTGGCAGGGGGGTACGAGCAGTACTTC. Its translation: CASSLVAGGYEQYF. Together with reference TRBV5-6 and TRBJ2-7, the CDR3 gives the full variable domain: DAGVTQSPTHLIKTRGQQVTLRCSPKSGHDTVSWYQQALGQGPQFIFQYYEEEERQRGNFPDRFSGHQFPNYSSELNVNALLLGDSALYLCASSLVAGGYEQYFGPGTRLTVT.

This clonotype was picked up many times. CDR3 coding DNA: TGCGCCAGCAGCTTGGGACAGGGGACCACCGGGGAGCTGTTTTTT. Its protein product is CASSLGQGTTGELFF. The rearrangement uses TRBV5-1 and TRBJ2-2; 8 bases map to TRBD1. The CDR3 covers 15 residues. From germline, CDR1 is SGHRS and CDR2 YFSETQ. Trimming took 0 bases from V and 4 from J; bases not matched to a gene: 2.

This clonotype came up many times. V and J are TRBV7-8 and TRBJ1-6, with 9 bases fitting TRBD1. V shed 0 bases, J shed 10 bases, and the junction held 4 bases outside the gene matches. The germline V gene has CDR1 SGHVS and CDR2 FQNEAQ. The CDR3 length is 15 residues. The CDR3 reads CASSLADRGRSPLHF. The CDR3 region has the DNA TGTGCCAGCAGCTTAGCGGACAGGGGTAGGTCACCCCTCCACTTT.

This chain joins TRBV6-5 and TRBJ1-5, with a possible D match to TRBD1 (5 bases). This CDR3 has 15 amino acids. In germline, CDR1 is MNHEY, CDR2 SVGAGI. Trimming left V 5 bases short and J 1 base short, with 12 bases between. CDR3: CASSHTGGSNQPQHF. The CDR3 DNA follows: TGTGCCAGCAGTCACACAGGCGGAAGCAATCAGCCCCAGCATTTT.

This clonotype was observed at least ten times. The CDR3 DNA reads TGTGCCACCAGCAGACGGAACGTGGGGGGGAATTCACCCCTCCACTTT. It encodes CATSRRNVGGNSPLHF. The genes are TRBV15 and TRBJ1-6; D may be TRBD1 (5 bases). V was trimmed by 2 bases and J by 7 bases, leaving 15 bases between them. CDR3 size: 16 residues. CDR1 is LNHNV and CDR2 is YYDKDF in the germline V gene (reference sequence).

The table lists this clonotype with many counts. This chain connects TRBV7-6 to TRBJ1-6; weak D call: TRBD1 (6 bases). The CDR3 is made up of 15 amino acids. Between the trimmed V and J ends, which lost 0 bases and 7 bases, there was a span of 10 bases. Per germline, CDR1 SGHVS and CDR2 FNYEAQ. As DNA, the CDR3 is TGTGCCAGCAGCTTAGCGGGGGGGCAGAATTCACCCCTCCACTTT. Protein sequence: CASSLAGGQNSPLHF.

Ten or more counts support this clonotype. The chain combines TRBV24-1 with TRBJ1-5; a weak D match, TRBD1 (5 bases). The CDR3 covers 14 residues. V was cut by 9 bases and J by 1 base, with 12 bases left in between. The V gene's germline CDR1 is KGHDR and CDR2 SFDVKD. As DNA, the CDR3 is TGTGCCACCGACGGGGGAGCGAGCAATCAGCCCCAGCATTTT. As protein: CATDGGASNQPQHF.

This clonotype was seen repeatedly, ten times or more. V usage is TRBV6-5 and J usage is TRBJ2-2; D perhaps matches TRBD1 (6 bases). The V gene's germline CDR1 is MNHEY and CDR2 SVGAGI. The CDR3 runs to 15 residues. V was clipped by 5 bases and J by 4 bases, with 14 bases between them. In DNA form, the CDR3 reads TGTGCCAGCAGTACACAGGGAAAGGTCACCGGGGAGCTGTTTTTT. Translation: CASSTQGKVTGELFF.

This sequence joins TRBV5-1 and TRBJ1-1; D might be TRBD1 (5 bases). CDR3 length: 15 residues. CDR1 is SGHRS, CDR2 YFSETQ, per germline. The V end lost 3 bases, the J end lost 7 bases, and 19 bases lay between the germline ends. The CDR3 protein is CASSSGRAGSLEAFF. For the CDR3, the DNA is TGCGCCAGCAGCTCCGGAAGGGCAGGGAGTCTTGAAGCTTTCTTT.

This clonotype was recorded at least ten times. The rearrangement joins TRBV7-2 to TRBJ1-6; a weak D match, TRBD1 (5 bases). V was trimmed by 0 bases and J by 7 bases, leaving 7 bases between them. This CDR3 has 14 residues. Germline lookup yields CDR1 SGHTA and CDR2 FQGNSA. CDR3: CASSLAGENSPLHF. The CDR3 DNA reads TGTGCCAGCAGCTTAGCAGGGGAGAATTCACCCCTCCACTTT.